These 7 T cell receptor beta chains were all obtained from the same sample, sequenced in a study of vaccination and CD4 T cells after COVID-19. Sample treatment: roughly ten-day PBMC culture with coronavirus spike peptide pools or control peptides (ViraFEST assay). Cultured CD4+ T cell DNA underwent sequencing with the Oncomine TCR Beta short-read assay. TCRdb called the PCR reads again in MiXCR, with one record for every CDR3 protein. The sample lists about 15,000 distinct CDR3 sequences; 65% to 80% were seen once. Antigens of these TCRs are unknown. Sequencing used CD4+ T cells from blood, cultured in vitro. These receptors were collected from a human donor who had recovered from COVID-19.

In its sample, this clonotype is medium-sized. CDR3 nucleotide sequence: TGTGCCATCAGTGAGTCGTCCAGGCCCACCTATGGCTACACCTTC. Encoded protein: CAISESSRPTYGYTF. J is TRBJ1-2 and V is TRBV10-3; D not certain. The CDR3 consists of 15 residues. The germline V and J ends were trimmed by 0 bases and 4 bases, with 12 bases remaining between them. Germline loops: CDR1 ENHRY, CDR2 SYGVKD.

This chain's CDR3 is CSARSSGRNHSYNEQFF. The CDR3 nucleotides read TGCAGTGCTAGGTCGAGCGGGAGGAACCATTCCTACAATGAGCAGTTCTTC. The chain employs TRBV20-1 and TRBJ2-1; TRBD2 agrees at 9 bases. Trimming removed 3 bases from V and 1 base from J; junction bases left unmatched: 10. Germline CDR1 DFQATT, CDR2 SNEGSKA (reference sequence). The CDR3 consists of 17 residues.

The CDR3 is CASSVDGIPNSPLHF. DNA for the CDR3: TGTGCCAGCAGCGTAGATGGGATCCCTAATTCACCCCTCCACTTT. The gene calls are TRBV9 and TRBJ1-6; no reliable D call. CDR1 SGDLS and CDR2 YYNGEE come from the germline V gene. This CDR3 is 15 amino acids long. Trimming took off 0 bases at V and 6 bases at J, with 10 bases between the two ends.

Here the CDR3 reads CASSLVNLRDRGLTGELFF. CDR3 bases: TGTGCCAGCAGCTTAGTCAATCTCCGGGACAGGGGGCTTACCGGGGAGCTGTTTTTT. This sequence joins TRBV7-9 and TRBJ2-2, with 12 positions matching TRBD1. Germline trimming cut 1 base from V and 5 bases from J; bases unmatched to any gene: 11. From germline, CDR1 is SEHNR and CDR2 FQNEAQ (reference sequence). CDR3 size: 19 residues.

The V and J genes are TRBV6-1 and TRBJ1-3, with 7 bases identical to TRBD1. The ends lost 7 bases at V and 4 bases at J; junction bases unmatched: 7. The CDR3 sequence is 14 residues long. Germline V gives CDR1 MNHNS, CDR2 SASEGT. DNA for the CDR3: TGTGCCAGCACCTCTACGGGACAGGGAAACACCATATATTTT. It translates to CASTSTGQGNTIYF.

This clonotype has a handful of counts. The chain employs TRBV7-2 and TRBJ2-1; a possible D gene is TRBD1 (6 bases). The CDR3 is made up of 14 amino acids. The germline CDR1 and CDR2 sequences are SGHTA and FQGNSA. V lost 5 bases, J lost 12 bases, and 20 bases lay in between. The CDR3 loop reads CASSIGGIGVGQFF. DNA for the CDR3: TGTGCCAGCAGCATAGGGGGAATCGGGGTAGGGCAGTTCTTC.

This clonotype ranks as medium-sized. This chain uses TRBV6-2 or TRBV6-3 with TRBJ1-5; no definite D call. The CDR3 contains 13 residues. V was pared by 9 bases and J by 3 bases, with 12 bases between. Germline CDR1 and CDR2: MNHEY and SVGEGT. DNA of the CDR3: TGTGCCAGTTCGCCGAGGGTCAATCAGCCCCAGCATTTT. Its protein is CASSPRVNQPQHF.